This TCR beta chain was sequenced during a study of molecular identifiers for immune sequencing clone quantification. The study's findings and limits: Spiked Jurkat TCR RNA from one cell was reportedly detectable among one million naive cells. In CMV-specific effectors, clones above 20 copies held over 98% of molecules; naive, under 1%.

Naive CD8 T cells were picked out by sorting for CD8+CD4-CCR7+CD45RA+. TCRdb analysed the PCR reads with MiXCR anew, one entry per CDR3 protein. The profile shows over 550,000 distinct CDR3 sequences, about 25% of them singletons. This clonotype was seen repeatedly, ten times or more. As yet, its antigen is unknown. The sample taken for sequencing was naive CD8+ T cells from blood, with Jurkat cell RNA spiked in. Specified subset: FACS-sorted CD8+CD4-CCR7+CD45RA+ naive T cells. This clonotype originated in a human donor in good health. Some libraries in this study had Jurkat cell RNA spiked in.

The CDR3 nucleotides read TGTGCCAGCAGTTCCCGGACGGAGACCCAAGAGACCCAGTACTTC. This sequence encodes CASSSRTETQETQYF. V gene TRBV28 combines with J gene TRBJ2-5, with D unclear. In germline, CDR1 is MDHEN, CDR2 SYDVKM. The CDR3 is made up of 15 amino acids. Trimming removed 4 bases at V and 1 base at J, with 13 bases between.